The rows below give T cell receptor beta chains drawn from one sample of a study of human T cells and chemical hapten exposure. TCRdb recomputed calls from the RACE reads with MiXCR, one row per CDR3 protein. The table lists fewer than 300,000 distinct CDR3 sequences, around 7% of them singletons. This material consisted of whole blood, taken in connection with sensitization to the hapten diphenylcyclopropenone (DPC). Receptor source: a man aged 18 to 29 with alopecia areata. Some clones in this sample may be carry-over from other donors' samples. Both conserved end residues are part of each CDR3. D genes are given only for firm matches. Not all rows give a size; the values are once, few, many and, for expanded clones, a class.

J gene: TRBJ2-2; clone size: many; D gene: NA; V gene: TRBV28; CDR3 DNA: TGTGCCAGCAGTTTAGCGGGGGCGGACACCGGGGAGCTGTTTTTT; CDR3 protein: CASSLAGADTGELFF
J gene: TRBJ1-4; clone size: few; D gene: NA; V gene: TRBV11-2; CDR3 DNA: TGTGCCAGCAGCTTGAGGGGCCCTTATGAAAAACTGTTTTTT; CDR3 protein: CASSLRGPYEKLFF
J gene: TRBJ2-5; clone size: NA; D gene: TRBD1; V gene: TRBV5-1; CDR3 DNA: TGCGCCAGCACTAGGGCAGGGGGCGCGATAGAGACCCAGTACTTC; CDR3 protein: CASTRAGGAIETQYF
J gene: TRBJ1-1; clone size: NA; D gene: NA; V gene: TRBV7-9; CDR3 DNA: TGTGCCAGCAGCTCACGAGGGGACCCTGAAGCTTTCTTT; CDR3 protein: CASSSRGDPEAFF
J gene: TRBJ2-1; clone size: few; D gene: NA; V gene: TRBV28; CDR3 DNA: TGTGCCGGTAGCGGACACCATATCTACAATGAGCAGTTCTTC; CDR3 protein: CAGSGHHIYNEQFF
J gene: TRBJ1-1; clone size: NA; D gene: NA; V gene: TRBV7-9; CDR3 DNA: TGTGCCAGCAGCCCCTCCAAGGGGAGGGAGACTGAAGCTTTCTTT; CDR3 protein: CASSPSKGRETEAFF
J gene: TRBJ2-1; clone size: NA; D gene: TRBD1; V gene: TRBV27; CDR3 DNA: TGTGCCAGCAGTTCAGTATACCGGGACAGGGGATACAATGAGCAGTTCTTC; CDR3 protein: CASSSVYRDRGYNEQFF
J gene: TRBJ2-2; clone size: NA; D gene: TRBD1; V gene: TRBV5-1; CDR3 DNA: TGCGCCAGCAGTTGGGACAGTCACACCGGGGAGCTGTTTTTT; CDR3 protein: CASSWDSHTGELFF
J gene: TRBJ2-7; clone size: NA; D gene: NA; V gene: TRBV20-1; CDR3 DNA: TGCAGTGCTAGAGTAGGGCGGCCCCTCTACGAGCAGTACTTC; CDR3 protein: CSARVGRPLYEQYF
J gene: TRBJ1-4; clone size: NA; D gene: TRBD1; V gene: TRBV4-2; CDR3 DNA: TGTGCCAGCAGCCAAGAACCGGGGACAGCCTCTAATGAAAAACTGTTTTTT; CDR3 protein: CASSQEPGTASNEKLFF
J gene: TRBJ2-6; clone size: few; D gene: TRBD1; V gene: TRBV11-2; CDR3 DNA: TGTGCCAGCAGCTTAGTTGGGACAGTTGGGGCCAACGTCCTGACTTTC; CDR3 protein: CASSLVGTVGANVLTF
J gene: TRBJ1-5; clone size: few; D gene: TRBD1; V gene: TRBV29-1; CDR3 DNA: TGCAGCGTTGTACTATCAGGGGGTAGTGAATTCGGCAATCAGCCCCAGCATTTT; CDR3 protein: CSVVLSGGSEFGNQPQHF
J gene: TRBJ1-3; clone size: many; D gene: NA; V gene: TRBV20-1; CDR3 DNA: TGCAGTGCCGCCCCCCCCACTGGGGTCGGGAACACCATATATTTT; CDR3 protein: CSAAPPTGVGNTIYF
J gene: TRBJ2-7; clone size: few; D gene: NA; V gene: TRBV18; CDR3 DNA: TGTGCCAGCTCACCTTTATCAAGCCTCTCCTACGAGCAGTACTTC; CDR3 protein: CASSPLSSLSYEQYF
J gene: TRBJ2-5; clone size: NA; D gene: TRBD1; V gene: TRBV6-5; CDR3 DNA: TGTGCCAGCAGCCCCTCCGGGACAGGGCGAAGAGAGACCCAGTACTTC; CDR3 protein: CASSPSGTGRRETQYF
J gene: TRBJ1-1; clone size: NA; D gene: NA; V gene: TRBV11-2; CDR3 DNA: TGTGCCAGCAGCTTAAGGTATGGGGACTCCGTGAACACTGAAGCTTTCTTT; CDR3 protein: CASSLRYGDSVNTEAFF
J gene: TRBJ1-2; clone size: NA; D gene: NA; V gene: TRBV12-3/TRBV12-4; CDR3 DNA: TGTGCCAGCAGTTTGGTTAGGGACTACTATGGCTACACCTTC; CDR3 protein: CASSLVRDYYGYTF